Listed here is a single TCR beta chain. Profiled with immunoSEQ multiplex PCR; TCRdb holds only in-frame clones, not every one. This sample has about 260,000 clones, with more than 75% found just once. Recovered status applied to Cohort 3 donors who had two consecutive negative PCRs. It also applied to those with clearance or with symptom resolution. V lost 3 bases, J lost 6 bases, and 12 bases stayed unmatched. The germline gives CDR1 SGDLS, CDR2 YYNGEE. This CDR3 is built from 18 residues. The data originate from a study of blood T cell repertoires in COVID-19. Study-level information: Some COVID-19 samples were acute and others convalescent; all came from the United States, Italy and Spain. T cells, B-cell-depleted T cells, or PBMCs supplied cDNA or gDNA.

The chain links TRBV9 to TRBJ2-3; 14 bases line up with TRBD2. This clonotype originated in a woman between 45 and 65 years old who had recovered from COVID-19. The sample was PBMCs or T cells enriched from blood (not recorded which). CDR3 sequence: CASSDWPGLAGVADTQYF. The DNA of the CDR3 is TGTGCCAGCAGCGACTGGCCGGGACTAGCGGGAGTGGCTGATACGCAGTATTTT.